This T cell receptor (beta chain) was sequenced for a study of tumor-infiltrating lymphocytes in primary liver carcinoma. Whole-study context: Ages ranged from 30 to 69, with HCC or mixed HCC-cholangiocarcinoma.

This clonotype was seen only a few times. The antigen remains unidentified. The blood RNA (from unsorted whole blood) was obtained, and germline DNA was also extracted. Preoperatively, four milliliters of peripheral blood were collected. Deletions cut 7 bases from V and 4 bases from J, with 14 bases between. The CDR3 runs 14 residues. CDR1 and CDR2 (germline): MNHNY, SVGAGI (reference sequence). Overall study findings and caveats: The study found tumor-adjacent and tumor-blood pairs overlapped less than tumor region pairs. Tumor top-250-clone fractions significantly exceeded those of blood (p = 0.039).

The investigators made TCR beta cDNA from about 0.45 ug total RNA, using a constant-region primer. Three nested multiplex PCR rounds, a slightly modified ARM-PCR, produced the libraries for TCR beta. Rounds one and two of PCR, each of roughly 10 cycles, were primed with TRBV1-TRBV30 forward primers and a C-beta reverse primer. One entry per CDR3 protein results from TCRdb running MiXCR on the multiplex PCR reads. The table has fewer than 350,000 distinct CDR3 sequences, 65% seen once; the top ten hold more than 8.5%. V is TRBV6-6 and J is TRBJ1-3; the D is unclear. Sequencing was performed on peripheral blood. This TCR was sampled from a man aged 40-50 years with primary liver carcinoma and hepatitis B virus infection. The CDR3, as DNA: TGTGCCAGCACCCCGACGGCGGCGGGAAACACCATATATTTT. Translating gives CASTPTAAGNTIYF.